This entry lists 17 T cell receptor beta chains sequenced from one sample in a study of OX40 agonist ivuxolimab in advanced cancers. The protocol was immunoSEQ multiplex PCR, while the TCRdb copy is restricted to in-frame clones and leaves out a portion. The table lists roughly 35,000 clones, roughly 82% of them singletons, with 1.8% in the top ten. The specimen was CD4+ or CD8+ T cells sorted from blood, collected in a trial of the OX40 agonist ivuxolimab. The source of these receptors is an adult with an advanced solid tumor such as melanoma, head and neck, liver or kidney cancer.

The J gene is TRBJ1-5, the V gene TRBV30; 9 bases line up with TRBD1. The CDR3 has 14 amino acids. The germline V gene has CDR1 GTSNPN and CDR2 SVGIG (reference sequence). The V gene end was trimmed by 7 bases and the J gene end by 2 bases; junction bases not matched to a gene: 6. The CDR3 is CAYQTGGGNQPQHF. The CDR3 bases are TGTGCCTATCAGACAGGGGGTGGCAATCAGCCCCAGCATTTT.

In its sample, this clone was seen once. The V call is TRBV7-2, the J call TRBJ1-2; D is perhaps TRBD1 (5 bases). V gave up 1 base and J gave up 5 bases, with 17 bases separating them. This CDR3 has 16 residues. Germline V gene sequence: CDR1 SGHTA, CDR2 FQGNSA. CDR3 bases: TGTGCCAGCAGCTTAGGGGGCCCCGCGGGGGGGTATGGCTACACCTTC. It translates to CASSLGGPAGGYGYTF.

CDR3: CASSRTDSNQPQHF. As DNA, the CDR3 is TGTGCCAGCAGTAGGACAGATAGCAATCAGCCCCAGCATTTT. The chain uses TRBV6-6 and TRBJ1-5, with D maybe TRBD1 (6 bases). Germline V lookup: CDR1 MNHNY, CDR2 SVGAGI (reference sequence). Trimming removed 5 bases at V and 0 bases at J, with 8 bases between. The CDR3 is 14 residues long.

A single count supports this clone. This chain uses TRBV6-5 with TRBJ2-7; D possibly corresponds to TRBD1 (5 bases). CDR1 and CDR2 from the germline V gene are MNHEY and SVGAGI. The CDR3 runs to 14 residues. V lost 2 bases and J 3 bases, leaving 11 bases between the germline ends. DNA for the CDR3: TGTGCCAGCAGTTACCAGAACAGGAACTACGAGCAGTACTTC. The encoded protein is CASSYQNRNYEQYF.

This clone was detected only once. CDR3: CASRPIQGRNTEAFF. DNA for the CDR3: TGTGCCAGCAGACCTATACAGGGTAGGAACACTGAAGCTTTCTTT. V and J are TRBV7-5 and TRBJ1-1; the tabulated D call, TRBD1, remains unverified against the DNA. TRBV7-5 is a listed pseudogene. This CDR3 has 15 residues.

This chain uses TRBV5-1 with TRBJ2-2; D unclear. V was pared by 4 bases and J by 6 bases, with 10 bases between. Germline-derived CDR1 and CDR2 are SGHRS and YFSETQ. The CDR3 has 13 amino acids. For the CDR3, the DNA is TGCGCCAGCAGCCCCTCCCCCGCCGGGGAGCTGTTTTTT. Amino acids: CASSPSPAGELFF.

V and J are TRBV11-2 and TRBJ1-2; possible D gene TRBD1, 6 bases. V lost 5 bases, J lost 5 bases, and 15 bases lay in between. Germline CDR1 is SGHAT and CDR2 is FQNNGV. The CDR3 length is 14 residues. The CDR3 loop reads CASSTGIYSYGYTF. DNA for the CDR3: TGTGCCAGCAGCACAGGGATCTATTCTTATGGCTACACCTTC.

The chain couples TRBV5-4 to TRBJ1-3, with D perhaps matching TRBD1 (6 bases). CDR1 SGHNT and CDR2 YYREEE come from the germline V gene (reference sequence). Trimming took 0 bases from V and 3 from J, leaving 16 bases between them. There are 17 residues in the CDR3. The CDR3 loop reads CASSLDIQGLSGNTIYF. Written as DNA, the CDR3 is TGTGCCAGCAGCTTGGATATCCAGGGGTTAAGTGGAAACACCATATATTTT.

V and J are TRBV7-9 and TRBJ2-1, with unresolved D. V lost 5 bases and J 5 bases, leaving 16 bases between the germline ends. CDR1 is SEHNR, CDR2 FQNEAQ, per germline (reference sequence). The CDR3 is 15 amino acids. CDR3 bases: TGTGCCAGCAGCCATACTCCCACCTACGACAATGAGCAGTTCTTC. Translated, it gives CASSHTPTYDNEQFF.

The chain joins TRBV5-1 to TRBJ1-2; tentative D call: TRBD1 (6 bases). V lost 1 base, J lost 2 bases, and 6 bases lay in between. The CDR3 consists of 13 residues. CDR1 is SGHRS, CDR2 YFSETQ, per germline. CDR3 region: CASSLQGNYGYTF. The CDR3 region has the DNA TGCGCCAGCAGCTTGCAGGGGAACTATGGCTACACCTTC.

The chain employs TRBV7-9 and TRBJ2-3, with TRBD2 identical over 8 bases. V dropped 6 bases and J dropped 0; count of bases not matched to a gene: 14. Germline V gene data show CDR1 as SEHNR and CDR2 as FQNEAQ (reference sequence). CDR3 length: 18 residues. The chain's CDR3 is CASRPPGLVSSSTDTQYF. The DNA of the CDR3 is TGTGCCAGCAGACCCCCGGGACTAGTCTCTTCTAGCACAGATACGCAGTATTTT.

The chain has TRBV15 and TRBJ1-6; D gene uncertain. V was pared by 1 base and J by 6 bases, with 10 bases between. This CDR3 comprises 15 residues. Germline V CDR1 and CDR2: LNHNV, YYDKDF (reference sequence). CDR3: CATSRGSGGNSPLHF. The CDR3 DNA reads as TGTGCCACCAGCAGAGGATCGGGAGGTAATTCACCCCTCCACTTT.

The rearrangement joins TRBV4-3 to TRBJ2-3; TRBD1 matches at 10 bases. The CDR3 is made up of 17 amino acids. Trimming removed 1 base from V and 2 bases from J; junction bases left unmatched: 6. Germline V gives CDR1 LGHNA, CDR2 YSLEER. This chain's CDR3 is CASSQGWDRGITDTQYF. The DNA of the CDR3 is TGCGCCAGCAGCCAAGGATGGGACAGGGGAATCACAGATACGCAGTATTTT.

CDR3 protein: CASSQNLAGPNTGELFF. The CDR3 bases are TGCGCCAGCAGCCAGAATCTAGCGGGGCCGAACACCGGGGAGCTGTTTTTT. The chain uses TRBV4-1 and TRBJ2-2, with 9 bases that match TRBD2. This CDR3 spans 17 amino acids. The V and J ends lost 3 bases and 0 bases, in that order; junction bases with no gene match: 5. The germline V gene encodes CDR1 MGHRA and CDR2 YSYEKL.

This chain joins TRBV15 and TRBJ2-3, with D tentatively TRBD2 (6 bases). This CDR3 comprises 15 residues. Trimming shortened V by 0 bases and J by 0 bases, and 7 bases separated the two germline ends. Germline lookup yields CDR1 LNHNV and CDR2 YYDKDF (reference sequence). The CDR3 region has the DNA TGTGCCACCAGCAGAGATGGGACTAGCACAGATACGCAGTATTTT. Encoded protein: CATSRDGTSTDTQYF.

The rearrangement links TRBV10-2 to TRBJ1-1; possibly TRBD1 for D (5 bases). The germline gives CDR1 WSHSY, CDR2 SAAADI. Trimming took 3 bases from V and 4 from J, leaving 21 bases between them. The CDR3 length is 17 residues. In DNA form, the CDR3 reads TGCGCCAGCAGTGATCCGGGGGGGAACCGGGGACTCACTGAAGCTTTCTTT. This sequence encodes CASSDPGGNRGLTEAFF.

This clone appeared a few times. This sequence joins TRBV14 and TRBJ1-1; D is possibly TRBD1 (6 bases). CDR3 length: 15 residues. Germline lookup yields CDR1 SGHDN and CDR2 FVKESK. V was trimmed by 2 bases and J by 0 bases, leaving 10 bases between them. In DNA, the CDR3 is TGTGCCAGCAGCCAACTGGACAGATTGAACACTGAAGCTTTCTTT. Amino acids: CASSQLDRLNTEAFF.